The T cell receptor beta chain under discussion was sequenced for a study of blood T cell repertoires in COVID-19. Study-wide context: The United States, Italy and Spain supplied acute and convalescent COVID-19 samples. In each case, the material was cDNA or gDNA derived from T cells, B-cell-depleted T cells, or PBMCs.

Per the original methods: Quantification of nucleated cells was approximated via reference gene primer amplification. Only in-frame clones appear in the TCRdb table, and some are missing; sequencing was by immunoSEQ multiplex PCR. V and J calls and clone size are as listed in that table; D and trimming were resolved from the DNA. This sample has some 170,000 clones, with about 81% found just once. CDR1 and CDR2 from the germline V gene are MNHNY and SVGAGI (reference sequence). This CDR3 spans 14 amino acids. Trimming cost V 7 bases and J 4 bases, with 16 bases left between them. The sequencing input was peripheral blood. The rearrangement joins TRBV6-6 to TRBJ1-2, with TRBD1 as a possible D gene (5 bases). The TCR originated in a human donor in a cohort sampled during active COVID-19. CDR3 loop: CASTVQGEVYGYTF. The CDR3 DNA is TGTGCCAGCACTGTACAAGGGGAGGTCTATGGCTACACCTTC.